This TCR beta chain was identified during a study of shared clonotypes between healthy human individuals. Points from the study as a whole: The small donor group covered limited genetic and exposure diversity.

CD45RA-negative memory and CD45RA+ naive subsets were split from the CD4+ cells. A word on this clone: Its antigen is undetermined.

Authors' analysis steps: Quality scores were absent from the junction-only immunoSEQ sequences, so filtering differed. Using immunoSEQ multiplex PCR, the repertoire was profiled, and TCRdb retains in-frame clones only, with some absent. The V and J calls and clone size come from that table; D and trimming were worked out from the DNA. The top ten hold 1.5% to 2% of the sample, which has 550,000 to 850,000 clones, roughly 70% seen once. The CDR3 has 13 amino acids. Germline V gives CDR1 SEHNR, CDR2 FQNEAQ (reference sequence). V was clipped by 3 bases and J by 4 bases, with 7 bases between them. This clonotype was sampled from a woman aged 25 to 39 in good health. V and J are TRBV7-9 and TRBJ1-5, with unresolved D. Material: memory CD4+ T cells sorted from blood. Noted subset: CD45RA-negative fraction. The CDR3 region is CASSFSRNQPQHF. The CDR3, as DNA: TGTGCCAGCAGCTTCTCACGTAATCAGCCCCAGCATTTT.